This record concerns one T cell receptor (beta chain) sequence. Profiling relied on immunoSEQ multiplex PCR, and the TCRdb table lists in-frame clones only, not all of them. The data show 250,000 to 400,000 clones, with 88% seen just once and under 2% held by the top ten. This record belongs to a study of blood T cell repertoires in COVID-19. The germline V gene has CDR1 SGHRS and CDR2 YFSETQ. The CDR3 totals 13 residues. V was trimmed by 4 bases and J by 8 bases, leaving 15 bases between them. The sample consisted of peripheral blood. The receptor comes from a woman aged 25 to 39 with COVID-19, enrolled during active disease. This chain uses TRBV5-1 with TRBJ1-1; tentative D call: TRBD1 (5 bases). The CDR3: CASSEPDGGEAFF. In DNA, the CDR3 is TGCGCCAGCAGCGAACCGGACGGGGGGGAAGCTTTCTTT.